These T cell receptor beta chains were read from a single sample in a study of identical twins. Using its own MiXCR run on the 5' RACE reads, TCRdb lists one record per CDR3 protein. The profile shows around 240,000 distinct CDR3 sequences, 5.5% to 8% of them singletons. These data were likewise used in another study, on yellow fever vaccine responses in identical twins.

Sequenced input: memory (CD45RO+) T cells sorted from blood. The source of these receptors is a woman aged 18-30 years in good health. Both conserved end residues are part of each CDR3. The D gene is left open where the match is weak. Size values are once, few and many counts, or a class for expanded clones, and some rows have none.

clone size: many
D gene: TRBD1
V gene: TRBV29-1
J gene: TRBJ2-5
CDR3 DNA: TGCAGCGTCCGACAGGGCAGAGAGACCCAGTACTTC
CDR3 protein: CSVRQGRETQYF

clone size: -
D gene: -
V gene: TRBV4-1
J gene: TRBJ2-1
CDR3 DNA: TGCGCCAGCAGCCAAGGCATAGGGGGATGGAATGAGCAGTTCTTC
CDR3 protein: CASSQGIGGWNEQFF

clone size: many
D gene: -
V gene: TRBV12-3/TRBV12-4
J gene: TRBJ2-4
CDR3 DNA: TGTGCCAGCAGTCCCGTAGCCAAAAACATTCAGTACTTC
CDR3 protein: CASSPVAKNIQYF

clone size: -
D gene: -
V gene: TRBV6-1
J gene: TRBJ2-3
CDR3 DNA: TGTGCCAGCAGTGAATTAGGGACGCAGTATTTT
CDR3 protein: CASSELGTQYF

clone size: few
D gene: TRBD1
V gene: TRBV12-3/TRBV12-4
J gene: TRBJ2-4
CDR3 DNA: TGTGCCAGCAGTTTAGGACAGGGGGAAAACATTCAGTACTTC
CDR3 protein: CASSLGQGENIQYF

clone size: many
D gene: TRBD1
V gene: TRBV12-3/TRBV12-4
J gene: TRBJ1-3
CDR3 DNA: TGTGCCAGCACCCCGACAGGGGGCAATTCTGGAAACACCATATATTTT
CDR3 protein: CASTPTGGNSGNTIYF

clone size: few
D gene: -
V gene: TRBV28
J gene: TRBJ2-2
CDR3 DNA: TGTGCCAGCAGTTCACCAGGGTTCACCGGGGAGCTGTTTTTT
CDR3 protein: CASSSPGFTGELFF

clone size: -
D gene: TRBD1
V gene: TRBV7-6
J gene: TRBJ2-7
CDR3 DNA: TGTGCCAGCAGCTTATATGGGACAGGGGTATCTGAGCAGTACTTC
CDR3 protein: CASSLYGTGVSEQYF

clone size: many
D gene: -
V gene: TRBV3-1
J gene: TRBJ2-3
CDR3 DNA: TGTGCCAGCAGCCAAGATTGGAGTCCCAGCACAGATACGCAGTATTTT
CDR3 protein: CASSQDWSPSTDTQYF

clone size: -
D gene: TRBD2
V gene: TRBV20-1
J gene: TRBJ2-2
CDR3 DNA: TGCAGTGCTCCTGGGGGGGGGAGAGACACCGGGGAGCTGTTTTTT
CDR3 protein: CSAPGGGRDTGELFF

clone size: many
D gene: TRBD2
V gene: TRBV9
J gene: TRBJ2-3
CDR3 DNA: TGTGCCAGCAGCCCTCACACTAGCGGGAGCACAGATACGCAGTATTTT
CDR3 protein: CASSPHTSGSTDTQYF

clone size: -
D gene: TRBD1
V gene: TRBV19
J gene: TRBJ1-4
CDR3 DNA: TGTGCCAGTAGTGGACAGGCTGCAACTAATGAAAAACTGTTTTTT
CDR3 protein: CASSGQAATNEKLFF

clone size: few
D gene: -
V gene: TRBV2
J gene: TRBJ2-3
CDR3 DNA: TGTGCCGGTCTTATAGCGGAGTCCACAGATACGCAGTATTTT
CDR3 protein: CAGLIAESTDTQYF

clone size: many
D gene: TRBD2
V gene: TRBV28
J gene: TRBJ2-3
CDR3 DNA: TGTGCCAGCAGTTTATTCGGGGCTAGCGGGGTTTCAGATACGCAGTATTTT
CDR3 protein: CASSLFGASGVSDTQYF

clone size: many
D gene: -
V gene: TRBV7-8
J gene: TRBJ2-7
CDR3 DNA: TGTGCCAGCAGCTTTAACGCCCTTAACGAGCAGTACTTC
CDR3 protein: CASSFNALNEQYF

clone size: few
D gene: TRBD1
V gene: TRBV11-2
J gene: TRBJ2-6
CDR3 DNA: TGTGCCAGCAGCGCCCTACGTCCCGGGACAGGGCCTGGGGCCAACGTCCTGACTTTC
CDR3 protein: CASSALRPGTGPGANVLTF

clone size: many
D gene: TRBD2
V gene: TRBV10-2
J gene: TRBJ2-1
CDR3 DNA: TGCGCCAGCAGGAGCGGGAGTGTCAATGAGCAGTTCTTC
CDR3 protein: CASRSGSVNEQFF

clone size: few
D gene: -
V gene: TRBV7-6
J gene: TRBJ2-7
CDR3 DNA: TGTGCCAGCAGCTTAGGTTGGGCAAATGACGAGCAGTACTTC
CDR3 protein: CASSLGWANDEQYF

clone size: many
D gene: -
V gene: TRBV12-3/TRBV12-4
J gene: TRBJ1-2
CDR3 DNA: TGTGCCAGCATGATGGGGGGCGCCTATGGCTACACCTTC
CDR3 protein: CASMMGGAYGYTF

clone size: -
D gene: -
V gene: TRBV2
J gene: TRBJ2-2
CDR3 DNA: TGTGCCATCAGCCCCCAGAGGACAGCTAACAGAAGGACCGGGGAGCTGTTTTTT
CDR3 protein: CAISPQRTANRRTGELFF

clone size: -
D gene: -
V gene: TRBV10-3
J gene: TRBJ1-6
CDR3 DNA: TGTGCCATCAGTGAGTCTCTGTATTCACCCCTCCACTTT
CDR3 protein: CAISESLYSPLHF

clone size: few
D gene: TRBD2
V gene: TRBV20-1
J gene: TRBJ2-1
CDR3 DNA: TGCAGTGCTCTGCCAGGGACTAGGGTTTACAATGAGCAGTTCTTC
CDR3 protein: CSALPGTRVYNEQFF

clone size: few
D gene: TRBD2
V gene: TRBV20-1
J gene: TRBJ2-7
CDR3 DNA: TGCAGTGCTAGTCGGGGGCTAGCGGGGTACGAGCAGTACTTC
CDR3 protein: CSASRGLAGYEQYF

clone size: few
D gene: TRBD1
V gene: TRBV6-6
J gene: TRBJ1-2
CDR3 DNA: TGTGCCAGCAGACTACAGGGGCGGGATGGCTACACCTTC
CDR3 protein: CASRLQGRDGYTF

clone size: -
D gene: TRBD2
V gene: TRBV25-1
J gene: TRBJ2-1
CDR3 DNA: TGTGCCAGCAGTGATACTGCCAAATCGAGCGGGGATTACAATGAGCAGTTCTTC
CDR3 protein: CASSDTAKSSGDYNEQFF

clone size: few
D gene: -
V gene: TRBV9
J gene: TRBJ2-7
CDR3 DNA: TGTGCCAGCAGCGTAGAACCATCGAGTTCCTACGAGCAGTACTTC
CDR3 protein: CASSVEPSSSYEQYF

clone size: -
D gene: TRBD2
V gene: TRBV12-3/TRBV12-4
J gene: TRBJ2-7
CDR3 DNA: TGTGCCAGCAGCCTCCGGGGGGGGGACGAGCAGTACTTC
CDR3 protein: CASSLRGGDEQYF

clone size: few
D gene: TRBD2
V gene: TRBV18
J gene: TRBJ2-1
CDR3 DNA: TGTGCCAGCTCATCACTAGCGGGAGGAAGGAATGAGCAGTTCTTC
CDR3 protein: CASSSLAGGRNEQFF

clone size: many
D gene: TRBD2
V gene: TRBV29-1
J gene: TRBJ2-1
CDR3 DNA: TGCAGCGTTAGCGGGGCCTACAATGAGCGGCAGTTCTTC
CDR3 protein: CSVSGAYNERQFF

clone size: -
D gene: -
V gene: TRBV7-2
J gene: TRBJ2-5
CDR3 DNA: TGTGCCAGCAGCCGGACCGGGGGGCCCCAAGAGACCCAGTACTTC
CDR3 protein: CASSRTGGPQETQYF

clone size: -
D gene: -
V gene: TRBV15
J gene: TRBJ2-2
CDR3 DNA: TGTGCCACCAGCACGACCGGGGAGCTGTTTTTT
CDR3 protein: CATSTTGELFF

clone size: -
D gene: -
V gene: TRBV7-2
J gene: TRBJ2-2
CDR3 DNA: TGTGCCAGCAGCTTAGGGGGTGGGCAGAACACCGGGGAGCTGTTTTTT
CDR3 protein: CASSLGGGQNTGELFF

clone size: -
D gene: -
V gene: TRBV5-1
J gene: TRBJ2-2
CDR3 DNA: TGCGCCTCTTCTGGCGGGACTGCCGTGAACACCGGGGAGCTGTTTTTT
CDR3 protein: CASSGGTAVNTGELFF

clone size: few
D gene: -
V gene: TRBV9
J gene: TRBJ2-1
CDR3 DNA: TGTGCCAGCAGCGGAGAGGGAGTCACCTACAATGAGCAGTTCTTC
CDR3 protein: CASSGEGVTYNEQFF

clone size: many
D gene: -
V gene: TRBV24-1
J gene: TRBJ2-7
CDR3 DNA: TGTGCCACCAGTGATTCCCCAGCGGTCGAGCAGTACTTC
CDR3 protein: CATSDSPAVEQYF

clone size: many
D gene: -
V gene: TRBV5-6
J gene: TRBJ2-5
CDR3 DNA: TGTGCCAGCAGCTTGGCCAGCGGTAGAGAGACCCAGTACTTC
CDR3 protein: CASSLASGRETQYF

clone size: -
D gene: -
V gene: TRBV29-1
J gene: TRBJ1-2
CDR3 DNA: TGCAGCGTGCTGGGCAGGGGCGCTAACTATGGCTACACCTTC
CDR3 protein: CSVLGRGANYGYTF

clone size: many
D gene: -
V gene: TRBV10-2
J gene: TRBJ1-5
CDR3 DNA: TGCGCCAGCAGTGAGGGGGACGGCGGGGGAATGGAGCCCCAGCATTTT
CDR3 protein: CASSEGDGGGMEPQHF

clone size: many
D gene: -
V gene: TRBV7-6
J gene: TRBJ1-1
CDR3 DNA: TGTGCCAGCAGCCAAGACTTGAACACTGAAGCTTTCTTT
CDR3 protein: CASSQDLNTEAFF

clone size: many
D gene: -
V gene: TRBV20-1
J gene: TRBJ1-4
CDR3 DNA: TGCAGTGCGTCCAGGCCAACTAATGAAAAACTGTTTTTT
CDR3 protein: CSASRPTNEKLFF

clone size: many
D gene: -
V gene: TRBV5-4
J gene: TRBJ1-1
CDR3 DNA: TGTGCCAGCAGCTCGGGACGGATGAACACTGAAGCTTTCTTT
CDR3 protein: CASSSGRMNTEAFF